What follows are 30 T cell receptor beta chains derived from one specimen sequenced in a study of CD8+ T cells in alopecia areata (dated by TCRdb to the late 2010s). Library preparation was by the immunoSEQ multiplex PCR assay. RNA was extracted from all samples and reverse transcribed into cDNA, which served as template for TCR sequencing. TCRdb provides this immuneACCESS table in a form limited to in-frame rearrangements. Some clones are lacking; in checked studies, under half of them reflect an unresolved V gene, and why the rest are absent is not known. The sample profile shows 95,000 to 100,000 clones; around 55% of them were found once. The top ten hold around 15% of the sample. According to the study, the label for this sample's time point signals: 4 weeks on oral tofacitinib. Sample treatment or condition, as interpreted from the label and publication: oral pan-JAK inhibitor, 5-10 mg twice daily.

The sequenced sample was CD8+ T cells sorted from blood, obtained at week 4, from a patient treated with tofacitinib. All receptors come from a human donor with alopecia areata.

This rearrangement joins TRBV5-5 to TRBJ1-5; no clear D gene. Germline V gene sequence: CDR1 SGHKS, CDR2 YYEKEE (reference sequence). The V and J ends lost 1 base and 1 base respectively, with 9 bases between them. The CDR3 contains 15 residues. In nucleotides, the CDR3 is TGTGCCAGCAGCTTGCCAGGTGAAAGCAATCAGCCCCAGCATTTT. Translation gives CASSLPGESNQPQHF.

Notes on this clone: The sample carries other DNA sequences with the same CDR3. The genes are TRBV29-1 and TRBJ1-2, with TRBD1 matching over 8 bases. V dropped 6 bases and J dropped 2; count of bases not matched to a gene: 5. CDR3 length equals 13 residues. Germline-derived CDR1 and CDR2 are SQVTM and ANQGSEA. CDR3 region: CSVPDRANYGYTF. The DNA of the CDR3 is TGCAGCGTGCCGGACAGGGCCAACTATGGCTACACCTTC. Full variable domain (outside the CDR3, taken from reference TRBV29-1 and TRBJ1-2): SAVISQKPSRDICQRGTSLTIQCQVDSQVTMMFWYRQQPGQSLTLIATANQGSEATYESGFVIDKFPISRPNLTFSTLTVSNMSPEDSSIYLCSVPDRANYGYTFGSGTRLTVV.

This rearrangement joins TRBV6-5 to TRBJ1-1; the D gene is possibly TRBD1 (6 bases). The CDR3 is 15 amino acids. Germline V gene data show CDR1 as MNHEY and CDR2 as SVGAGI. The ends were cut back, 6 bases at V and 1 base at J, with 15 bases in the middle. The CDR3 DNA reads TGTGCCAGCAGCAAGGGGGGTTGGGGGAACACTGAAGCTTTCTTT. This encodes CASSKGGWGNTEAFF.

The count of this clone is one. CDR3 residues: CASSLDRSGQPQHF. The CDR3 DNA sequence: TGTGCCAGCAGCTTAGATAGGTCCGGTCAGCCCCAGCATTTT. The J gene is TRBJ1-5, the V gene TRBV7-9; D ambiguous. The CDR3 spans 14 residues. Between the trimmed V and J ends, which lost 1 base and 6 bases, there was a span of 10 bases. The V gene's germline CDR1 is SEHNR and CDR2 FQNEAQ (reference sequence).

The genes are TRBV5-5 and TRBJ1-5; D remains unclear. The V and J ends lost 0 bases and 2 bases respectively, with 9 bases between them. Germline V gene data show CDR1 as SGHKS and CDR2 as YYEKEE (reference sequence). The CDR3 runs to 15 residues. The CDR3: CASSLGRTGNQPQHF. As DNA, the CDR3 is TGTGCCAGCAGCTTGGGCCGGACGGGCAATCAGCCCCAGCATTTT.

This clone was picked up a small number of times. The chain is built from TRBV13 and TRBJ2-7; maybe TRBD2 (7 bases). The CDR3 is 14 residues long. Trimming stripped 5 bases from V and 3 bases from J, with 14 bases between. The germline V gene encodes CDR1 PRHDT and CDR2 FYEKMQ (reference sequence). CDR3 residues: CASSPRGGGYEQYF. The CDR3 DNA reads as TGTGCCAGCAGCCCCCGGGGAGGGGGCTACGAGCAGTACTTC. The full variable domain, in which reference TRBV13 and TRBJ2-7 provide the parts outside the CDR3, is AAGVIQSPRHLIKEKRETATLKCYPIPRHDTVYWYQQGPGQDPQFLISFYEKMQSDKGSIPDRFSAQQFSDYHSELNMSSLELGDSALYFCASSPRGGGYEQYFGPGTRLTVT.

The genes are TRBV7-3 and TRBJ1-2; maybe TRBD1 (5 bases). This CDR3 is 15 amino acids long. Deletions cut 5 bases from V and 3 bases from J, with 16 bases between. The germline V gene has CDR1 SGHTA and CDR2 FQGTGA. CDR3 amino acids: CASSREGPGDYGYTF. CDR3 in DNA: TGTGCCAGCAGCCGAGAGGGCCCGGGGGACTATGGCTACACCTTC.

The J gene is TRBJ2-5, the V gene TRBV5-1; D not resolved. The germline V gene encodes CDR1 SGHRS and CDR2 YFSETQ. The CDR3 length is 15 residues. The V and J ends lost 3 bases and 1 base respectively, with 13 bases between them. In DNA, the CDR3 is TGCGCCAGCAGCTCGCTAAACAACCCCCAAGAGACCCAGTACTTC. This sequence encodes CASSSLNNPQETQYF.

The chain links TRBV4-1 to TRBJ2-7; D might be TRBD2 (6 bases). The CDR3 is 15 amino acids. Germline values: CDR1 MGHRA, CDR2 YSYEKL. Trimming removed 5 bases at V and 2 bases at J, with 16 bases between. CDR3 residues: CASSEAGTPTYEQYF. Written as DNA, the CDR3 is TGCGCCAGCAGCGAAGCCGGGACTCCGACCTACGAGCAGTACTTC.

The table lists this clone with a few counts. The chain has TRBV4-1 and TRBJ1-5, with 7 bases fitting TRBD1. Germline V gene lookup returns CDR1 MGHRA and CDR2 YSYEKL. The CDR3 covers 14 residues. Losses at the gene ends were 4 bases for V and 6 bases for J; bases not matched to a gene: 6. Here the CDR3 reads CASSPEQGSQPQHF. As DNA, the CDR3 is TGCGCCAGCAGCCCAGAACAGGGGAGTCAGCCCCAGCATTTT.

This clone was observed a handful of times. The V and J genes are TRBV27 and TRBJ1-2; D remains unclear. Trimming shortened V by 5 bases and J by 8 bases, and 12 bases separated the two germline ends. Looked up from germline, CDR1 is MNHEY and CDR2 is SMNVEV (reference sequence). This CDR3 is built from 12 residues. CDR3 sequence (DNA): TGTGCCAGCAGTCCCGGGCCTAGAGGCTACACCTTC. This codes for CASSPGPRGYTF.

The chain combines TRBV5-1 with TRBJ1-1; tentatively, D is TRBD1 (6 bases). Germline CDR1 and CDR2: SGHRS and YFSETQ. V dropped 4 bases and J dropped 1 base, with 11 bases sitting between them. This CDR3 has 14 amino acids. CDR3 loop: CASSLGQPNTEAFF. CDR3 in DNA: TGCGCCAGCAGCCTTGGACAGCCGAACACTGAAGCTTTCTTT.

The V gene is TRBV7-8, the J gene TRBJ2-3; D gene ambiguous. The CDR3 covers 16 residues. Germline V gene sequence: CDR1 SGHVS, CDR2 FQNEAQ. Trimming removed 5 bases at V and 2 bases at J, with 17 bases between. Here the CDR3 reads CASSQDPTSPTDTQYF. CDR3 DNA: TGTGCCAGCAGCCAAGACCCGACAAGCCCCACAGATACGCAGTATTTT.

This chain connects TRBV2 to TRBJ2-1; TRBD2 agrees at 10 bases. After removal of 6 bases from V and 0 bases from J, the junction contained 2 bases not matched to a gene. The germline CDR1 and CDR2 sequences are SNHLY and FYNNEI. The CDR3 runs to 15 residues. The CDR3 loop reads CASSPSGGSYNEQFF. CDR3 nucleotide sequence: TGTGCCAGCAGCCCTAGCGGGGGCTCCTACAATGAGCAGTTCTTC.

The rearrangement joins TRBV4-3 to TRBJ1-5; D call uncertain. The ends were cut back, 11 bases at V and 0 bases at J, with 5 bases in the middle. Germline CDR1 reads LGHNA; CDR2 reads YSLEER. The CDR3 consists of 11 residues. This chain's CDR3 is CAGDSNQPQHF. The CDR3 DNA follows: TGCGCCGGAGATAGCAATCAGCCCCAGCATTTT.

This clone was seen just once. The V call is TRBV27, the J call TRBJ2-7, with D tentatively TRBD1 or TRBD2 (5 bases each). Trimming shortened V by 0 bases and J by 1 base, and 13 bases separated the two germline ends. This CDR3 comprises 16 residues. Germline values: CDR1 MNHEY, CDR2 SMNVEV (reference sequence). CDR3 DNA: TGTGCCAGCAGTTTATCTCAGGGACCGAGGTCCTACGAGCAGTACTTC. It specifies CASSLSQGPRSYEQYF.

A few counts support this clone. Compared with germline, one end of the junction differs, possibly owing to a read error. This chain links TRBV7-9 with TRBJ2-5, with D tentatively TRBD1 or TRBD2 (5 bases each). The CDR3 runs 15 residues. In germline, CDR1 is SEHNR, CDR2 FQNEAQ (reference sequence). The CDR3 loop is CATSGRGTILETQYF. DNA of the CDR3: TGTGCCACCAGCGGTAGGGGAACGATACTTGAGACCCAGTACTTC.

This chain uses TRBV9 with TRBJ2-2; no reliable D call. Germline V gene lookup returns CDR1 SGDLS and CDR2 YYNGEE. CDR3 length equals 12 residues. Trimming pared 0 bases from V and 5 bases from J, leaving 2 bases between. The CDR3 spells CASSVATGELFF. The CDR3 bases are TGTGCCAGCAGCGTAGCTACCGGGGAGCTGTTTTTT.

This clone has at least ten counts. CDR3 nucleotide sequence: TGCGCCAGCAGCTTGGCTGGGTTTGGCTACACCTTC. Protein product: CASSLAGFGYTF. This chain joins TRBV5-1 and TRBJ1-2, with D unresolved. CDR1 and CDR2 (germline): SGHRS, YFSETQ. V lost 0 bases and J 7 bases, leaving 7 bases between the germline ends. This CDR3 spans 12 amino acids.

The chain recombines TRBV6-5 with TRBJ2-6, with D hard to call. Germline loops: CDR1 MNHEY, CDR2 SVGAGI. The V and J ends lost 5 bases and 1 base respectively, with 9 bases between them. The CDR3 totals 15 residues. This CDR3 reads CASSGELSGANVLTF. In nucleotides, the CDR3 is TGTGCCAGCAGTGGAGAGCTTTCTGGGGCCAACGTCCTGACTTTC.

V and J are TRBV27 and TRBJ2-7, with TRBD2 matching over 10 bases. J was trimmed by 6 bases and V by 5 bases; bases with no gene match: 10. This CDR3 contains 15 residues. Germline V gene sequence: CDR1 MNHEY, CDR2 SMNVEV (reference sequence). The CDR3 here is CASSGRLAGEGEQYF. The CDR3 DNA sequence: TGTGCCAGCAGTGGGAGGCTAGCGGGAGAAGGCGAGCAGTACTTC.

The chain recombines TRBV13 with TRBJ1-2, with 9 bases fitting TRBD1. Germline CDR1 and CDR2: PRHDT and FYEKMQ (reference sequence). The CDR3 sequence is 13 residues long. Trimming removed 5 bases from V and 8 bases from J; junction bases left unmatched: 6. DNA of the CDR3: TGTGCCAGCAGCAGCCGGACAGGGGAAGGCTACACCTTC. Protein product: CASSSRTGEGYTF.

The V call is TRBV25-1, the J call TRBJ1-1, with 11 bases matching TRBD1. CDR1 MGHDK and CDR2 SYGVNS come from the germline V gene. This CDR3 has 18 amino acids. Trimming took 4 bases from V and 4 from J; bases not matched to a gene: 14. This CDR3 is CASSVHSGQGVGGTEAFF. The CDR3, as DNA: TGTGCCAGCAGTGTGCACTCGGGACAGGGGGTAGGAGGCACTGAAGCTTTCTTT.

This chain uses TRBV7-9 with TRBJ2-1; D may be TRBD2 (5 bases). CDR1 is SEHNR and CDR2 is FQNEAQ in the germline V gene (reference sequence). CDR3 length: 15 amino acids. V lost 6 bases and J 7 bases, leaving 19 bases between the germline ends. CDR3 DNA: TGTGCCAGCAGGAATCAGGCACATCCGGGGAATGAGCAGTTCTTC. It translates to CASRNQAHPGNEQFF.

The chain recombines TRBV9 with TRBJ2-2; no definite D call. The CDR3 has 14 residues. Germline V CDR1 and CDR2: SGDLS, YYNGEE. V lost 0 bases, J lost 7 bases, and 10 bases lay in between. The CDR3 DNA sequence: TGTGCCAGCAGCGTAGGTGGTGGGCTCGGGGAGCTGTTTTTT. Translated: CASSVGGGLGELFF. The complete variable domain, with remaining parts taken from reference TRBV9 and TRBJ2-2, reads DSGVTQTPKHLITATGQRVTLRCSPRSGDLSVYWYQQSLDQGLQFLIQYYNGEERAKGNILERFSAQQFPDLHSELNLSSLELGDSALYFCASSVGGGLGELFFGEGSRLTVL.

Only one count was recorded for this clone. The CDR3 DNA sequence: TGTGCCAGCAGCGAATCAGGGTCCCAAGAGACCCAGTACTTC. Translated: CASSESGSQETQYF. V gene TRBV9 combines with J gene TRBJ2-5, with a tentative D call TRBD1 (5 bases). The CDR3 totals 14 residues. The germline V gene encodes CDR1 SGDLS and CDR2 YYNGEE. Trimming took off 3 bases at V and 1 base at J, with 10 bases between the two ends.

V usage is TRBV6-5 and J usage is TRBJ1-1; maybe TRBD1 (5 bases). There are 14 residues in the CDR3. Trimming shortened V by 7 bases and J by 1 base, and 13 bases separated the two germline ends. Germline CDR1 is MNHEY and CDR2 is SVGAGI. This chain's CDR3 is CASTAQGTNTEAFF. The CDR3 coding sequence is TGTGCCAGCACCGCGCAGGGAACGAACACTGAAGCTTTCTTT.

The J gene is TRBJ1-5, the V gene TRBV4-1; TRBD1 aligns across 7 bases. The CDR3 has 14 amino acids. Germline V CDR1 and CDR2: MGHRA, YSYEKL. Losses at the gene ends were 4 bases for V and 5 bases for J; bases not matched to a gene: 5. Written as DNA, the CDR3 is TGCGCCAGCAGCCCAGACAGGGCCTATCAGCCCCAGCATTTT. This translates into CASSPDRAYQPQHF.

The chain is built from TRBV11-2 and TRBJ2-5, with TRBD2 matching over 11 bases. CDR3 length equals 15 residues. The germline V gene has CDR1 SGHAT and CDR2 FQNNGV. V trimming: 5 bases; J trimming: 4 bases; junction bases outside the gene matches: 6. The CDR3 reads CASSATGTSGETQYF. CDR3 DNA: TGTGCCAGCAGCGCGACCGGGACTAGCGGAGAGACCCAGTACTTC.

The rearrangement uses TRBV25-1 and TRBJ2-7; D ambiguous. V shed 4 bases and J shed 2 bases, with 3 bases lying between them. Germline CDR1 reads MGHDK; CDR2 reads SYGVNS. The CDR3 length is 11 residues. The CDR3 region is CASSGAYEQYF. CDR3 in DNA: TGTGCCAGCAGTGGCGCCTACGAGCAGTACTTC.